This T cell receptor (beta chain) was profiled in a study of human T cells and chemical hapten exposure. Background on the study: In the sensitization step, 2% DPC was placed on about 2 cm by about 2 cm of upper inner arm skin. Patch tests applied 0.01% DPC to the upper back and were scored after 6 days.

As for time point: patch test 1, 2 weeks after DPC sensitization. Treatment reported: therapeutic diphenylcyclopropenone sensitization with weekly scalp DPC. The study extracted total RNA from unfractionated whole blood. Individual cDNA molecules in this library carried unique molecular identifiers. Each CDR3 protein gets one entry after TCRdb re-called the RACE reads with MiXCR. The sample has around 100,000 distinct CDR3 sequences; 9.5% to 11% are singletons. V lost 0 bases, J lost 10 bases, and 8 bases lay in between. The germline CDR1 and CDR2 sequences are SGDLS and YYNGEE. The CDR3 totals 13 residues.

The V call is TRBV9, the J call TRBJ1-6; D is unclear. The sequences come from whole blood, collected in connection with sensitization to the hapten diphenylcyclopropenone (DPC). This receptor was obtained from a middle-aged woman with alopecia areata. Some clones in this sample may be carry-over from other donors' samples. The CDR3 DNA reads TGTGCCAGCAGCGTAGGAGTCGGCTCACCCCTCCACTTT. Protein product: CASSVGVGSPLHF.